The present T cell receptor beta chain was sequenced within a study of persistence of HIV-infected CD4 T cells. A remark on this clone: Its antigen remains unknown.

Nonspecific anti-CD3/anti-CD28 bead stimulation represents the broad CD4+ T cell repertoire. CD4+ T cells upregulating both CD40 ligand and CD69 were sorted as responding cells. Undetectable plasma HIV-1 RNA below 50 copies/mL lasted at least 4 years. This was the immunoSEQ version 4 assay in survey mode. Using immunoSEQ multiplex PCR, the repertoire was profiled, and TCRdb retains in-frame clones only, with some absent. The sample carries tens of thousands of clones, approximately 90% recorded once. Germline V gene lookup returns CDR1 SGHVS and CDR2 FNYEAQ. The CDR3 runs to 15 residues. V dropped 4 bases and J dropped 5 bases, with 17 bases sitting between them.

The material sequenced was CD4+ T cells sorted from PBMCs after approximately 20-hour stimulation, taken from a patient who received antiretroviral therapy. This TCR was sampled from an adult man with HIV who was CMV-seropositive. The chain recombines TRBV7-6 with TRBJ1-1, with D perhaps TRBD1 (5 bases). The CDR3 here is CASSSREQGWTEAFF. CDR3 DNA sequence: TGTGCCAGCAGCTCTAGGGAGCAGGGATGGACTGAAGCTTTCTTT.